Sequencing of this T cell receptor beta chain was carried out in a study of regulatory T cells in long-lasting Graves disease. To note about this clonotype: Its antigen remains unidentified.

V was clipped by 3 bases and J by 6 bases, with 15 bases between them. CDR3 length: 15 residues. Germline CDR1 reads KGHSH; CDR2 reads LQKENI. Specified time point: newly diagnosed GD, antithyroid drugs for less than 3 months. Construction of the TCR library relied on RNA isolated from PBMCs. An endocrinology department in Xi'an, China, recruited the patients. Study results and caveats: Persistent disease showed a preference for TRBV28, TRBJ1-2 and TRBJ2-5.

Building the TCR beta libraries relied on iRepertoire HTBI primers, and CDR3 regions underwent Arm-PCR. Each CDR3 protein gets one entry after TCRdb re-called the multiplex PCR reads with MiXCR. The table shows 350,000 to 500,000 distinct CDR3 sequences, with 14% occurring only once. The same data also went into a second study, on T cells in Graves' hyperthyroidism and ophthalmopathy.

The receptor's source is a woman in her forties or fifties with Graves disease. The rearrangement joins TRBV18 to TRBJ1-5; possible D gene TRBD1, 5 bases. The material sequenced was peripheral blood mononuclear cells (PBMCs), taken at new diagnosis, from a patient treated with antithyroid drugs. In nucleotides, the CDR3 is TGTGCCAGCTCACCCGGAGCGCAGGGAAGTCAGCCCCAGCATTTT. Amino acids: CASSPGAQGSQPQHF.